Listed below are T cell receptor beta chains from one sample, sequenced in a study of blood T cell repertoires in COVID-19. Some clones are missing from TCRdb's copy, which holds only in-frame ones; the method was immunoSEQ multiplex PCR. Of about 190,000 clones listed, roughly 87% were seen once; the top ten hold under 7.5%. Sequenced material: peripheral blood. All receptors come from a woman between 40 and 50 years old with acute or convalescent COVID-19. Both conserved end residues are part of each CDR3. A D gene is named only where the DNA matches it firmly. Rows give clone size only sometimes, using once, few, many, or a class for an expanded clone.

16	TRBJ2-1	.	TRBD2	TRBV4-1	TGCGCCAGCAGCCACTTAACGGGAGGAACCCTGGGGGAGCAGTTCTTC	CASSHLTGGTLGEQFF
15	TRBJ1-5	.	.	TRBV19	TGTGCCAGTACCTCGATACAGGGTAGCAATCAGCCCCAGCATTTT	CASTSIQGSNQPQHF
13	TRBJ2-1	.	.	TRBV11-3	TGTGCCAGCAGCTCCCGCGGATACAATGAGCAGTTCTTC	CASSSRGYNEQFF
17	TRBJ1-2	few	.	TRBV27	TGTGCCAGTCGCCATCAGGGGCCATCGTCCGCTAACTATGGCTACACCTTC	CASRHQGPSSANYGYTF
17	TRBJ1-1	.	.	TRBV5-1	TGCGCCAGCAGCTTGGGGGTTGGGCGGGCCCCGAACACTGAAGCTTTCTTT	CASSLGVGRAPNTEAFF
14	TRBJ1-2	few	TRBD1	TRBV7-9	TGTGCCAGCAGCCCGGGCAGGGGGGCTTCTGGCTACACCTTC	CASSPGRGASGYTF
12	TRBJ1-2	few	.	TRBV21-1	TGTGCCAGCAGCAAATGGCAGGAAGGCTACACCTTC	CASSKWQEGYTF
12	TRBJ1-2	.	.	TRBV28	TGTGCCAGCAGTTCGGGGTTTTATGGCTACACCTTC	CASSSGFYGYTF
14	TRBJ1-1	.	.	TRBV19	TGTGCCAGTAGGTCGAGGGAGTGGAACACTGAAGCTTTCTTT	CASRSREWNTEAFF
15	TRBJ1-5	.	TRBD1	TRBV10-3	TGTGCCATCAGTGAAGCCGGGACAGGTTCTCAGCCCCAGCATTTT	CAISEAGTGSQPQHF
15	TRBJ2-4	.	TRBD1	TRBV28	TGTGCCAGCAGCGGGACAGGGGATCCCAAAAACATTCAGTACTTC	CASSGTGDPKNIQYF
11	TRBJ2-1	.	TRBD1	TRBV5-6	TGTGCCAGCAGCCGCAGGGGGGAGCAGTTCTTC	CASSRRGEQFF
16	TRBJ1-2	.	TRBD1	TRBV5-4	TGTGCCAGCAGCTTGGGCAGGGGGTATGGGAACTATGGCTACACCTTC	CASSLGRGYGNYGYTF
15	TRBJ1-5	.	TRBD1	TRBV6-1	TGTGCCAGCAGTGAATCCCCGGACAGGACTCAGCCCCAGCATTTT	CASSESPDRTQPQHF
14	TRBJ2-3	.	.	TRBV7-3	TGTGCCAGCAGCTTAAATCCGAGCACAGATACGCAGTATTTT	CASSLNPSTDTQYF
15	TRBJ1-3	.	.	TRBV3-1/TRBV3-2	TGTGCCAGCAGCACAGTCTCGGGGAGCCTGGACACCATATATTTT	CASSTVSGSLDTIYF
14	TRBJ2-1	.	.	TRBV29-1	TGCAGCGGCGGAGGGGGGGCGAGGTACAATGAGCAGTTCTTC	CSGGGGARYNEQFF
13	TRBJ2-7	.	.	TRBV9	TGTGCCAGCAGCCCGGGACTTTTGGGCGAGCAGTACTTC	CASSPGLLGEQYF
15	TRBJ2-1	.	TRBD2	TRBV5-1	TGCGCCAGCAGCTTGTTAGGGACTATATACAATGAGCAGTTCTTC	CASSLLGTIYNEQFF
16	TRBJ2-1	.	TRBD1	TRBV11-3	TGTGCCAGCAGCTTAGGTTTCACAGGGGCTGGCAATGAGCAGTTCTTC	CASSLGFTGAGNEQFF
15	TRBJ2-6	.	.	TRBV3-1/TRBV3-2	TGTGCCAGCAGCCATGTCGGCTCTGGGGCCAACGTCCTGACTTTC	CASSHVGSGANVLTF
18	TRBJ1-6	.	.	TRBV28	TGTGCCAGCAGTTTAAAGCTGGGAGGCTTATTTGATGAGCTTCCCCTCCACTTT	CASSLKLGGLFDELPLHF
13	TRBJ1-1	.	.	TRBV6-5	TGTGCCGCGAACCAGGGAACGCTCACTGAAGCTTTCTTT	CAANQGTLTEAFF
16	TRBJ1-1	.	.	TRBV28	TGTGCCAGCAGTTTGTCTGCAGGGGTTAGTAACACTGAAGCTTTCTTT	CASSLSAGVSNTEAFF
13	TRBJ2-7	once	.	TRBV27	TGTGCCAGCAGTTCTGGCGGCTCCTACGAGCAGTACTTC	CASSSGGSYEQYF
16	TRBJ1-2	.	.	TRBV7-2	TGTGCCAGCAGCCTAATATGGACCTCAGGGCACTATGGCTACACCTTC	CASSLIWTSGHYGYTF
13	TRBJ2-2	few	TRBD1	TRBV19	TGTGCCAGTAGTGACAGGGTCACCGGGGAGCTGTTTTTT	CASSDRVTGELFF
12	TRBJ1-2	.	.	TRBV2	TGTGCCAGCAGCGAACAGGGACATACTTTCTTTTTC	CASSEQGHTFFF
15	TRBJ2-5	.	TRBD1	TRBV13	TGTGCCAGCAGCCTGGACAGGCCGAAACGGGAGACCCAGTACTTC	CASSLDRPKRETQYF
16	TRBJ2-5	.	TRBD2	TRBV6-1	TGTGCCAGCAGTGGGACTAGCGGTCTGGGCTGGGAGACCCAGTACTTC	CASSGTSGLGWETQYF
12	TRBJ2-1	.	.	TRBV5-4	TGTGCCAGCAGCAGTACTCGCGATGAGCAGTTCTTC	CASSSTRDEQFF
16	TRBJ2-3	.	.	TRBV28	TGTGCCAGCACCCTAGGGCTAGCCGACCCTGGGGATACGCAGTATTTT	CASTLGLADPGDTQYF
13	TRBJ1-5	.	TRBD1	TRBV30	TGTGCCTGGAGTGTAGGAGGGGGCTCGGCCCAGCATTTT	CAWSVGGGSAQHF
16	TRBJ2-2	.	.	TRBV29-1	TGCAGCGTTGAAGGGGGCCAGGGGGGATCATACGGGGAGCTGTTTTTT	CSVEGGQGGSYGELFF
15	TRBJ2-3	.	.	TRBV4-1	TGCGCCAGCAGCCAAGACGGAACTATTACAGATACGCAGTATTTT	CASSQDGTITDTQYF
14	TRBJ1-2	.	.	TRBV28	TGTGCCAGCAGCTACCGGGACACCAACTATGGCTACACCTTC	CASSYRDTNYGYTF
12	TRBJ2-5	.	.	TRBV7-7	TGTGCTAGCAGCCCCCTCGGGGAGACCCAGTACTTC	CASSPLGETQYF
15	TRBJ1-4	.	.	TRBV30	TGTGCCTCCGGGGCAGGGGTGTGGACTAATGAAAAACTGTTTTTT	CASGAGVWTNEKLFF
14	TRBJ2-1	.	.	TRBV6-5	TGTGCCAGCAGGTCTGAACAACACTACAATGAGCAGTTCTTC	CASRSEQHYNEQFF
19	TRBJ2-2	.	TRBD1	TRBV9	TGTGCCAGCAGCGTCGACGACCGAACCGGGACAGAGAACACCGGGGAGCTGTTTTTT	CASSVDDRTGTENTGELFF
13	TRBJ2-7	.	TRBD1	TRBV6-6	TGTGCCAGCAGTGGACAGGGGGCGAGGGAGCAGTACTTC	CASSGQGAREQYF
13	TRBJ1-4	.	.	TRBV28	TGTGCCAGCAGTCCCGGGTTTGCTGGAAAACTGTTTTTT	CASSPGFAGKLFF
14	TRBJ1-6	.	TRBD1	TRBV5-4	TGTGCCAGTTCCCGGGACAGGGACAATTCACCCCTCCACTTT	CASSRDRDNSPLHF
14	TRBJ2-7	.	.	TRBV7-2	TGTGCCAGCAGCTTAGGAGGACAGTCGTACGAGCAGTACTTC	CASSLGGQSYEQYF
15	TRBJ2-1	.	TRBD2	TRBV7-9	TGTGCCAGCAGCAGACTAGCGGGGGGGCGGAATGAGCAGTTCTTC	CASSRLAGGRNEQFF
11	TRBJ1-2	.	.	TRBV20-1	TGCAGTGCTCGGCAGGTCTATGGCTACACCTTC	CSARQVYGYTF
14	TRBJ2-7	.	TRBD1	TRBV11-3	TGTGCCAGCAGCTTACGAACAGGGGGTGACGAGCAGTACTTC	CASSLRTGGDEQYF
12	TRBJ1-2	.	.	TRBV6-1	TGTGCCAGCAGTGAACGGGGGTATGGCTACACCTTC	CASSERGYGYTF
15	TRBJ1-2	.	TRBD1	TRBV19	TGTGCCAGTAGTACCGACAGGGGCACAATCTCCGGCTACACCTTC	CASSTDRGTISGYTF
12	TRBJ2-5	.	.	TRBV6-1	TGTGCCAGCAGTGACCTACAGGGGACCCAGTACTTC	CASSDLQGTQYF
14	TRBJ1-1	.	.	TRBV5-1	TGCGCCAGCAGGGGTGGGCCTATGAACACTGAAGCTTTCTTT	CASRGGPMNTEAFF
15	TRBJ1-5	few	.	TRBV10-3	TGTGCCATCAGTGATGGGGCGGGGGATAATCAGCCCCAGCATTTT	CAISDGAGDNQPQHF
12	TRBJ1-2	.	.	TRBV5-1	TGCGCCAGCAGCTTGGCTTCGGGGGGCTACACCTTC	CASSLASGGYTF